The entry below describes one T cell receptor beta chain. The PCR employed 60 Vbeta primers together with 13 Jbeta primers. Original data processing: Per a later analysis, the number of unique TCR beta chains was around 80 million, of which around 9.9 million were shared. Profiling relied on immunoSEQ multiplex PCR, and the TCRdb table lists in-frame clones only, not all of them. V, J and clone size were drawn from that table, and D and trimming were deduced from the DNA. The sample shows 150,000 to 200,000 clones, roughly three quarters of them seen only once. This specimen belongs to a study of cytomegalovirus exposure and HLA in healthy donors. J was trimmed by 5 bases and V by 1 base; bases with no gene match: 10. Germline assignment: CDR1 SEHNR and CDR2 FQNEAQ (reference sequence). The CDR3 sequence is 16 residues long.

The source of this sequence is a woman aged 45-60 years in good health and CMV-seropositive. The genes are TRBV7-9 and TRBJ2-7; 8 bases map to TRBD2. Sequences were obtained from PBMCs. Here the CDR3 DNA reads TGTGCCAGCAGCTTAGTGCGTAGCGGGGTAGGCCACGAGCAGTACTTC. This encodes CASSLVRSGVGHEQYF.